This T cell receptor (beta chain) was recovered during a study of T-cell reconstitution after alpha-beta-depleted transplantation in children. This clonotype has ten or more counts. Its antigen is not identified. It was with unique molecular identifiers that the TCRbeta library was prepared. In TCRdb, the PCR reads were re-called with MiXCR into one record per CDR3 protein. The sample contains 200,000 to 250,000 distinct CDR3 sequences, about 23% of which appear only once. Trimming cost V 3 bases and J 4 bases, with 16 bases left between them. The CDR3 totals 14 residues. Germline lookup yields CDR1 DFQATT and CDR2 SNEGSKA (reference sequence). Study results and caveats: There were some patients whose high TCRbeta diversity at day 60 came from surviving recipient T cells and thymic progenitors. Reportedly, roughly two months post-transplant, alpha-beta T cells arose from several hundred expanded graft clones. The authors attributed T-cell counts and diversity one year after transplant mostly to newly produced T cells.

This specimen consisted of PBMCs, obtained before TCRalphabeta/CD19-depleted stem cell transplant. The J gene is TRBJ2-7, the V gene TRBV20-1; the D gene is possibly TRBD1 (6 bases). The TCR originated in a girl aged 2 to 10 with Fanconi anemia, due to receive a stem cell transplant. The CDR3: CSASNTGMGYEQYF. CDR3 DNA sequence: TGCAGTGCTAGTAACACAGGGATGGGATACGAGCAGTACTTC.